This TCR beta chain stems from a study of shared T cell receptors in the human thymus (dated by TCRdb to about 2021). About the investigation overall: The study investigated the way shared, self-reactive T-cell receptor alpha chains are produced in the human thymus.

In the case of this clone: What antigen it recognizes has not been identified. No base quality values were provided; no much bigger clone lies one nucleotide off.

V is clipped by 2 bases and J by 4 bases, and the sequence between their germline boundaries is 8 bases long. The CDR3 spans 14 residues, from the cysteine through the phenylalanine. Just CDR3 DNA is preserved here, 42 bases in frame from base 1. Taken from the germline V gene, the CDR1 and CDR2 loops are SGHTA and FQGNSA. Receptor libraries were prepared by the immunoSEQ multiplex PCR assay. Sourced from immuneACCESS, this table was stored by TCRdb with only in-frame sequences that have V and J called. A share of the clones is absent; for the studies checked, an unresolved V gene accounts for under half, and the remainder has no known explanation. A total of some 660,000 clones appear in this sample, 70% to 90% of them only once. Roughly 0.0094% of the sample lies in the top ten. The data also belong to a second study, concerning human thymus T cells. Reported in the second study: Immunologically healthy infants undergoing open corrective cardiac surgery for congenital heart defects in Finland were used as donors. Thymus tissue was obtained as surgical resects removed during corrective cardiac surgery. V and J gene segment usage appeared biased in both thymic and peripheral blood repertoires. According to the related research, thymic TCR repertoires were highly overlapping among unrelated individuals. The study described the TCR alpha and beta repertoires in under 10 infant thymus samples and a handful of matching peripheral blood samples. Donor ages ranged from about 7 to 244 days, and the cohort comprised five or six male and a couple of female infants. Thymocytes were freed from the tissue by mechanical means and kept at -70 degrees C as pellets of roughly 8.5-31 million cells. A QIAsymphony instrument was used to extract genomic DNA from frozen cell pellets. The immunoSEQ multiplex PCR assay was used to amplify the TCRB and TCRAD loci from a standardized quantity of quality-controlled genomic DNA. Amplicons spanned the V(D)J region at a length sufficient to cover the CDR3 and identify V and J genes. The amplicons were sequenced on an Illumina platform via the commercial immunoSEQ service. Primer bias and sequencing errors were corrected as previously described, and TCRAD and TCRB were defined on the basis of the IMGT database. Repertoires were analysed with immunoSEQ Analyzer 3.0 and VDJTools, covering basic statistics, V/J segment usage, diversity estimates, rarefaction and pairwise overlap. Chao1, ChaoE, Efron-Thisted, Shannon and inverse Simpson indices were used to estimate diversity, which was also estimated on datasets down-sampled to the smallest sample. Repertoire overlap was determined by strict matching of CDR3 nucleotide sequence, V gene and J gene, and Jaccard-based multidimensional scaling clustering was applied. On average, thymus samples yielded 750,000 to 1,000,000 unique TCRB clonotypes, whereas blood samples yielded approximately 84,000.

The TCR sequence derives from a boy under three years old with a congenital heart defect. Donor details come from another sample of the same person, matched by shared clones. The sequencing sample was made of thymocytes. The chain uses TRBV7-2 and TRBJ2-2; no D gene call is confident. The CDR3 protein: CASSLKSGTGELFF. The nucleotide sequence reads TGTGCCAGCAGCTTAAAGTCGGGCACCGGGGAGCTGTTTTTT.